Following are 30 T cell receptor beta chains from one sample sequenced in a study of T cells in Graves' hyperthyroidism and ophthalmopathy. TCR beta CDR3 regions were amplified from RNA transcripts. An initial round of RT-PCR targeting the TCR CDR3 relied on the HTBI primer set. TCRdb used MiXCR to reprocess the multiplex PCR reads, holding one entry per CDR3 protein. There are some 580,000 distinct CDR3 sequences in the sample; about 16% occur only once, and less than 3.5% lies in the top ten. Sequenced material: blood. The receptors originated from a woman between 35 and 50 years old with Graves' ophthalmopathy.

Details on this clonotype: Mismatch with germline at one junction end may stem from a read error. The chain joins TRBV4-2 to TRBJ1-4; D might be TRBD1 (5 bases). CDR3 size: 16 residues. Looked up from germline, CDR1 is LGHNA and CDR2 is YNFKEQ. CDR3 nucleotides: TGTGCCAGGAGCCAAGGTGGACAAGCAACTAATGAAAAACTGTTTTTT. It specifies CARSQGGQATNEKLFF.

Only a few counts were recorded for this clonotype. The CDR3 loop is CASSPTSVTSDTQYF. CDR3 in DNA: TGTGCCAGCAGCCCGACTAGCGTCACCTCCGATACGCAGTATTTT. V and J are TRBV7-6 and TRBJ2-3, with TRBD2 identical over 8 bases. The CDR3 runs to 15 residues. Germline CDR1 SGHVS, CDR2 FNYEAQ. Trimming removed 5 bases from V and 6 bases from J; junction bases left unmatched: 10.

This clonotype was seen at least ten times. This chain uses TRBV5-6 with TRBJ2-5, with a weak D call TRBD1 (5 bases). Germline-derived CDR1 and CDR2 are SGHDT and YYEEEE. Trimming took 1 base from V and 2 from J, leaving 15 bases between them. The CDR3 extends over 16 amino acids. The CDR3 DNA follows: TGTGCCAGCAGCTTGAGGGGCGCTGGGGCACAAGAGACCCAGTACTTC. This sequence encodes CASSLRGAGAQETQYF.

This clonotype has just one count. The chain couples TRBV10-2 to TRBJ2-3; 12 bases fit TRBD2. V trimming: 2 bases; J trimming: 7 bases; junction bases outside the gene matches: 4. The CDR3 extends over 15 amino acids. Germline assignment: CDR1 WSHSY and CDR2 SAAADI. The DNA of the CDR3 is TGCGCCAGCAGTGAGAGGACTAGCGGGGTATATACGCAGTATTTT. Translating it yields CASSERTSGVYTQYF.

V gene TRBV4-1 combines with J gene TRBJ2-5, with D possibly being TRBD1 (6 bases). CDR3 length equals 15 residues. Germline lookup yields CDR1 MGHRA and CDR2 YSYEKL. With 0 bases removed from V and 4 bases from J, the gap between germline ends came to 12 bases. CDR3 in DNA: TGCGCCAGCAGCCAAGATGGGACAAGGGGAGAGACCCAGTACTTC. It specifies CASSQDGTRGETQYF.

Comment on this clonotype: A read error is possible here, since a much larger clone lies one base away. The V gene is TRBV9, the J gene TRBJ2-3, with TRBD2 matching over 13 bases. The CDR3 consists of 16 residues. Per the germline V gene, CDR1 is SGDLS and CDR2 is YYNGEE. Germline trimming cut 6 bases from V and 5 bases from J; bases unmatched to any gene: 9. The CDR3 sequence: CASTAGTSGKVDTQYF. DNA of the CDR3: TGTGCCAGCACCGCGGGGACTAGCGGGAAAGTAGATACGCAGTATTTT.

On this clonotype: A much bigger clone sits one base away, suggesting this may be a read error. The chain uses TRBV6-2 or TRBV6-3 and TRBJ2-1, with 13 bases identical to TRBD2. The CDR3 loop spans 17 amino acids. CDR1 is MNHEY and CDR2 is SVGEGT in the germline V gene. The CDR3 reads CASKLQILAGGDNGQFF. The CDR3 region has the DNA TGTGCCAGCAAGTTGCAGATACTAGCGGGAGGGGACAATGGGCAGTTCTTC.

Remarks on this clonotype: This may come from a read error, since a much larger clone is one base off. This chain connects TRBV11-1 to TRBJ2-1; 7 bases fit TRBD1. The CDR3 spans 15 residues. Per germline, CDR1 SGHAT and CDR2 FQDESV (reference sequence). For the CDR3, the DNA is TGTGCCAGCAGCTACACACAGGGGTCCTACAATGGGCAGTTCTTC. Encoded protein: CASSYTQGSYNGQFF.

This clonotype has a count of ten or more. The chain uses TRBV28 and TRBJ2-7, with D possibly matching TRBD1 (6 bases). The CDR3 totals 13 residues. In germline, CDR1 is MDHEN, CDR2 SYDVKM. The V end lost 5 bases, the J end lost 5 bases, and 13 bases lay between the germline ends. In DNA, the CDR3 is TGTGCCAGCAGTGCCCCAGGGGTCCACGAGCAGTACTTC. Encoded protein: CASSAPGVHEQYF.

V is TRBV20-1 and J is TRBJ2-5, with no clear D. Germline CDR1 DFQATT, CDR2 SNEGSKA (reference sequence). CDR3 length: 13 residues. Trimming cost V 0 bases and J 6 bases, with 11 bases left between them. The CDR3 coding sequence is TGCAGTGCTAGAGATCGGATCGAAAAGACCCAGTACTTC. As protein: CSARDRIEKTQYF.

The CDR3 bases are TGTGCCAGCAGCTTAACGGGGACAGGGGGAAGGTACGGGGCCAACGTCCTGACTTTC. Amino acids: CASSLTGTGGRYGANVLTF. The chain is built from TRBV13 and TRBJ2-6, with 11 bases aligning to TRBD1. The CDR3 spans 19 residues. CDR1 PRHDT and CDR2 FYEKMQ come from the germline V gene (reference sequence). V was pared by 2 bases and J by 4 bases, with 10 bases of the junction left unmatched.

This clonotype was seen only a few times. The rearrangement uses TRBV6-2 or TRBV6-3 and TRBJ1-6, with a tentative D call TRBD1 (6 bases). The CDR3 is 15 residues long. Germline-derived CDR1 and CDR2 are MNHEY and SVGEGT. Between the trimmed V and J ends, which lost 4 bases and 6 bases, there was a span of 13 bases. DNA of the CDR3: TGTGCCAGCAGTTCCCCTGCAGGGGTTAATTCACCCCTCCACTTT. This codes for CASSSPAGVNSPLHF.

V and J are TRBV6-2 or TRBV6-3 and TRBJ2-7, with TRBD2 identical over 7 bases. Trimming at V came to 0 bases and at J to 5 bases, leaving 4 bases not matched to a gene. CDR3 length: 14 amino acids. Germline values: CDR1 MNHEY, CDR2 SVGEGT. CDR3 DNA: TGTGCCAGCAGTTACTCTGGGAGGGCGGACGAGCAGTACTTC. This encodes CASSYSGRADEQYF.

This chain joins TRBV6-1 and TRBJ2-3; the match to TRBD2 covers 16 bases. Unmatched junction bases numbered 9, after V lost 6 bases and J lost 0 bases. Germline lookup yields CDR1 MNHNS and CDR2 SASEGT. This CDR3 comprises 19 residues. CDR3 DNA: TGTGCCAGCAGCCCCGGGACTAGCGGGAGGGGCCAGAGCACAGATACGCAGTATTTT. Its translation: CASSPGTSGRGQSTDTQYF.

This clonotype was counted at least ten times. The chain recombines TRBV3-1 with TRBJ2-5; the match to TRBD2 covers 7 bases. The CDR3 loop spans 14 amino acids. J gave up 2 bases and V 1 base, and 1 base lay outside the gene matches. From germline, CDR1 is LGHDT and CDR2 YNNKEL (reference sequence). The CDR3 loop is CASSQAGGQETQYF. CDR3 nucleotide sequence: TGTGCCAGCAGCCAAGCCGGGGGGCAAGAGACCCAGTACTTC.

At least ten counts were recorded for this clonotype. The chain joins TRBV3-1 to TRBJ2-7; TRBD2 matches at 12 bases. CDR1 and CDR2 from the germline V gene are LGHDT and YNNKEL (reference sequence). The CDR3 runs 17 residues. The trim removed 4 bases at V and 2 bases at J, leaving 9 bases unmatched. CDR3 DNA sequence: TGTGCCAGCAGCCCTAACCCGACTAGCGGGAGCGCCTACGAGCAGTACTTC. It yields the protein CASSPNPTSGSAYEQYF.

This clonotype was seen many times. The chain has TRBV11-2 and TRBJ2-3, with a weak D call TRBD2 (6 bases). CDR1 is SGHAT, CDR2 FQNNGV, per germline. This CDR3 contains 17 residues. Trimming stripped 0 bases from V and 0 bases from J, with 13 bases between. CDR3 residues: CASSLERGGESTDTQYF. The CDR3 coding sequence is TGTGCCAGCAGCTTAGAAAGGGGAGGTGAGAGCACAGATACGCAGTATTTT.

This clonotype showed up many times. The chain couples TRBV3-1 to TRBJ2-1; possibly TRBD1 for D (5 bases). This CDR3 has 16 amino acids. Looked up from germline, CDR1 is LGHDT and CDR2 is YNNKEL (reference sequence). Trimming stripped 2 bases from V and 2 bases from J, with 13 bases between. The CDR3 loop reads CASSQPGNPTYNEQFF. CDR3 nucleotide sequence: TGTGCCAGCAGCCAACCAGGGAATCCCACCTACAATGAGCAGTTCTTC.

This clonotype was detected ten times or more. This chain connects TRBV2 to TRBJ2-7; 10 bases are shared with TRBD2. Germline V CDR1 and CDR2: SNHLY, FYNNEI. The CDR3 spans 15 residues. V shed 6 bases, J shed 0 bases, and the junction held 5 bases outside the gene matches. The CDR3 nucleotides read TGTGCCAGCAGACCCACTAGCGGGAACTCCTACGAGCAGTACTTC. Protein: CASRPTSGNSYEQYF.

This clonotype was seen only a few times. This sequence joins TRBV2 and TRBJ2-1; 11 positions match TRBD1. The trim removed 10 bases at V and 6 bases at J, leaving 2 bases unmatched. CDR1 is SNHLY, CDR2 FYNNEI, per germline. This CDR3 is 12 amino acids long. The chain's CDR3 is CANGQGANEQFF. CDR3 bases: TGTGCCAACGGACAGGGGGCCAATGAGCAGTTCTTC.

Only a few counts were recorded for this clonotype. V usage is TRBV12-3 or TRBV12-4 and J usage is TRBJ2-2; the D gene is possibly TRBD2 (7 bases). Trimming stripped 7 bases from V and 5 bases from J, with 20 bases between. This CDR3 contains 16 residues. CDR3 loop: CASILGGGWKTGELFF. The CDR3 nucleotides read TGTGCCAGCATCTTAGGGGGGGGATGGAAAACCGGGGAGCTGTTTTTT.

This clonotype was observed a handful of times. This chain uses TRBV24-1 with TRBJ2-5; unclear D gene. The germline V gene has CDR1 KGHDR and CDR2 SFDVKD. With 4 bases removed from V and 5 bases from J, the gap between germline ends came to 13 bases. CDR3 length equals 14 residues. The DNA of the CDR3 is TGTGCCACCAGTGACCACAAAGGGTGGGAGACCCAGTACTTC. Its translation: CATSDHKGWETQYF.

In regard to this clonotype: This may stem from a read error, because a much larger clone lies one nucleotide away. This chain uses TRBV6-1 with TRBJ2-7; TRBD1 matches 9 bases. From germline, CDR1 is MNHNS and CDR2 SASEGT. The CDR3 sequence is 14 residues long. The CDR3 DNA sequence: TGTGCCAACACCCCAGGACAGGGGAACTACAAGCAGTACTTC. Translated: CANTPGQGNYKQYF.

CDR3 sequence reads: CASRRGSGNTIYF. The CDR3, as DNA: TGTGCCAGCAGGAGGGGCTCTGGAAACACCATATATTTT. The V and J genes are TRBV6-1 and TRBJ1-3, with D perhaps matching TRBD1 (5 bases). Germline V gives CDR1 MNHNS, CDR2 SASEGT. The V gene lost 6 bases and the J gene lost 0 bases, with 6 bases spanning the gap. There are 13 residues in the CDR3.

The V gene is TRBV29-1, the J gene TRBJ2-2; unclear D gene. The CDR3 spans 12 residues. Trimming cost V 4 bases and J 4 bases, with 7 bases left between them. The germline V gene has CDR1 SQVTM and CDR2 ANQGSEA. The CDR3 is CSVGAATGELFF. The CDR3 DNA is TGCAGCGTTGGGGCGGCCACCGGGGAGCTGTTTTTT.

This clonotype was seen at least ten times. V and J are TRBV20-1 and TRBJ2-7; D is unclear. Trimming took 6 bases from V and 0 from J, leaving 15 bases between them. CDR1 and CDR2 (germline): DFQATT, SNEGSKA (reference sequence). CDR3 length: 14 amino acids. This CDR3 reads CSARMGPSSYEQYF. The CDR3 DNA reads TGCAGTGCCCGAATGGGTCCCAGCTCCTACGAGCAGTACTTC.

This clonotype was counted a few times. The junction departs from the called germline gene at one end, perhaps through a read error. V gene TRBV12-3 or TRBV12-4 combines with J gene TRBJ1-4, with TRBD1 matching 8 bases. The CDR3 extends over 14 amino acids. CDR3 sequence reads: CASSLQGAGEKLLF. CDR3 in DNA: TGTGCCAGCAGTCTCCAGGGGGCGGGTGAAAAACTGCTTTTT.

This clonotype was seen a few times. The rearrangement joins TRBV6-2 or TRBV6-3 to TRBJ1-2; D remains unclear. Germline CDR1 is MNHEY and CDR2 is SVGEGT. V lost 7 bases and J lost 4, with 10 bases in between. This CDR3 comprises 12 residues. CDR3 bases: TGTGCCAGCACGGGATCTCTCTATGGCTACACCTTC. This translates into CASTGSLYGYTF.

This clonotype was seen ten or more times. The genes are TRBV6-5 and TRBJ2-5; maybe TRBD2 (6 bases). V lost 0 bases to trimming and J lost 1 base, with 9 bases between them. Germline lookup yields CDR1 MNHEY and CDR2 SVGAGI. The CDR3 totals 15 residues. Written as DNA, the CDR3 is TGTGCCAGCAGTTACTCGCGGGACCCCCAAGAGACCCAGTACTTC. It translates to CASSYSRDPQETQYF.

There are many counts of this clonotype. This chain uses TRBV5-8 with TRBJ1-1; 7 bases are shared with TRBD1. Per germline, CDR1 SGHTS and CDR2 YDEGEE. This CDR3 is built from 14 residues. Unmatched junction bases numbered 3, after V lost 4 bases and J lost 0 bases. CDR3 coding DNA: TGTGCCAGCAGCGATGGACAGGTGAACACTGAAGCTTTCTTT. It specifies CASSDGQVNTEAFF.